What follows are 26 T cell receptor beta chains derived from one specimen sequenced in a study of identical twins. TCRdb analysed the 5' RACE reads with MiXCR anew, one entry per CDR3 protein. The table lists more than 600,000 distinct CDR3 sequences, roughly 20% of them singletons, with roughly 14% in the top ten. The same specimen was also included in a second study, on T cells expressing NK-cell markers.

The sample consisted of PBMCs. These receptors originate from a woman between 18 and 29 years old in good health.

Only one count was recorded for this clonotype. The chain couples TRBV6-4 to TRBJ2-1; 9 bases are a match to TRBD2. Germline V gene lookup returns CDR1 MRHNA and CDR2 SNTAGT. Trimming cost V 5 bases and J 10 bases; bases outside gene matches: 24. The CDR3 covers 19 residues. The CDR3 sequence is CASSSATTPGLASPTEQFF. The CDR3 nucleotides read TGTGCCAGCAGTTCGGCCACGACCCCGGGACTAGCTTCCCCCACGGAGCAGTTCTTC.

This chain uses TRBV7-2 with TRBJ2-7, with TRBD2 matching over 8 bases. This CDR3 region has 15 residues. Germline V lookup: CDR1 SGHTA, CDR2 FQGNSA. V shed 4 bases and J 1 base; nucleotides not matched to a gene: 6. The CDR3 sequence is CASSSKAGGSYEQYF. The CDR3 nucleotides are TGTGCCAGCAGCTCTAAGGCGGGGGGTTCCTACGAGCAGTACTTC.

This clonotype was seen more than once but under ten times. The V gene is TRBV18, the J gene TRBJ1-1, with a possible D match to TRBD1 (5 bases). Between the trimmed V and J ends, which lost 5 bases and 5 bases, there was a span of 15 bases. CDR3 length equals 14 residues. CDR1 is KGHSH and CDR2 is LQKENI in the germline V gene. The CDR3 region is CASSSYYGATEAFF. In DNA form, the CDR3 reads TGTGCCAGCTCATCGTACTATGGGGCTACTGAAGCTTTCTTT.

This clonotype has a handful of counts. The chain carries TRBV5-4 and TRBJ2-1; 9 bases are shared with TRBD2. The junction had 12 bases not matched to a gene; V was cut back by 6 bases and J by 5 bases. The CDR3 has 16 amino acids. The V gene's germline CDR1 is SGHNT and CDR2 YYREEE (reference sequence). The CDR3 sequence is CASTPRASGGNNEQFF. As DNA, the CDR3 is TGTGCCAGCACCCCCAGGGCCAGCGGGGGGAACAATGAGCAGTTCTTC.

DNA for the CDR3: TGTGCCAGCAGTTATGGGGGGGGAACCAAAAACATTCAGTACTTC. Amino acid sequence: CASSYGGGTKNIQYF. The V call is TRBV6-5, the J call TRBJ2-4, with 7 bases that match TRBD2. V shed 3 bases and J 2 bases; nucleotides not matched to a gene: 4. The CDR3 spans 15 residues. Germline V gene sequence: CDR1 MNHEY, CDR2 SVGAGI.

The chain is built from TRBV10-3 and TRBJ2-4; 7 positions match TRBD1. Germline V gives CDR1 ENHRY, CDR2 SYGVKD. CDR3 length: 15 amino acids. V dropped 2 bases and J dropped 1; count of bases not matched to a gene: 2. CDR3 nucleotide sequence: TGTGCCATCAGTGAGCCGGGACAGGCCAAAAACATTCAGTACTTC. As protein: CAISEPGQAKNIQYF.

This clonotype was picked up one time. Since no conserved phenylalanine or tryptophan closes the CDR3, a read error is the likely cause. The V call is TRBV20-1, the J call TRBJ2-3, with 12 positions matching TRBD2. This CDR3 has 15 amino acids. The germline V gene has CDR1 DFQATT and CDR2 SNEGSKA (reference sequence). The V and J ends lost 6 bases and 2 bases, in that order; junction bases with no gene match: 6. The CDR3 reads CSATPSGGATDTQYI. The DNA for the CDR3 is TGCAGTGCAACCCCTAGCGGGGGGGCCACAGATACGCAGTATATT.

There are a few counts of this clonotype. CDR3 nucleotides: TGTGCCAGCAGCACATCCCGTGGGGGTAGCACTAGCACAGATACGCAGTATTTT. Protein product: CASSTSRGGSTSTDTQYF. The chain is built from TRBV11-2 and TRBJ2-3; tentatively, D is TRBD1 or TRBD2 (5 bases each). The CDR3 is made up of 18 amino acids. The germline V gene has CDR1 SGHAT and CDR2 FQNNGV. The germline V and J ends were trimmed by 5 bases and 0 bases, with 21 bases remaining between them.

This clonotype came up a few times. J is TRBJ2-7 and V is TRBV7-2; 9 nucleotides match TRBD1. Per the germline V gene, CDR1 is SGHTA and CDR2 is FQGNSA. This CDR3 has 14 amino acids. V lost 5 bases and J lost 4; bases outside the gene matches: 6. The CDR3 sequence is CASSPWTGAYEQYF. Here the CDR3 DNA reads TGTGCCAGCAGCCCATGGACAGGGGCATACGAGCAGTACTTC.

This clonotype was counted at least ten times. This chain links TRBV7-2 with TRBJ2-1, with TRBD1 identical over 7 bases. Germline V gene data show CDR1 as SGHTA and CDR2 as FQGNSA. J lost 8 bases, V lost 3 bases, and 7 bases had no gene match. The CDR3 has 14 residues. The CDR3 DNA is TGTGCCAGCAGCTTGATGACAGGGAGCGATGAGCAGTTCTTC. Translating it yields CASSLMTGSDEQFF.

The chain couples TRBV10-3 to TRBJ2-7; D not resolved. Germline CDR1 ENHRY, CDR2 SYGVKD. CDR3 length: 18 residues. V was trimmed by 1 base and J by 0 bases, leaving 19 bases between them. This CDR3 is CAISELVAGSKSSYEQYF. As DNA, the CDR3 is TGTGCCATCAGTGAGTTAGTTGCCGGGTCCAAGAGCTCCTACGAGCAGTACTTC.

This clonotype was seen a handful of times. This chain uses TRBV20-1 with TRBJ2-3; no firm D call. This CDR3 region has 12 residues. Germline V CDR1 and CDR2: DFQATT, SNEGSKA (reference sequence). V shed 1 base and J shed 6 bases, with 8 bases lying between them. This CDR3 is CSARALSDTQYF. The CDR3 DNA follows: TGCAGTGCTAGAGCTTTATCGGATACGCAGTATTTT.

This clonotype has only a few counts. The chain employs TRBV5-1 and TRBJ2-3, with D unresolved. The germline V and J ends were trimmed by 3 bases and 3 bases, with 11 bases remaining between them. This CDR3 contains 14 residues. Germline loops: CDR1 SGHRS, CDR2 YFSETQ. The CDR3 reads CASSWVLVTDTQYF. DNA for the CDR3: TGCGCCAGCAGCTGGGTGCTGGTAACAGATACGCAGTATTTT.

This clonotype was counted many times. V is TRBV5-1 and J is TRBJ2-3, with 10 bases matching TRBD2. Looked up from germline, CDR1 is SGHRS and CDR2 is YFSETQ. The CDR3 has 15 residues. J lost 5 bases, V lost 4 bases, and 7 bases had no gene match. Here the CDR3 reads CASSRLTSGVDTQYF. Here the CDR3 DNA reads TGCGCCAGCAGCCGTCTTACTAGCGGGGTAGATACGCAGTATTTT.

The chain joins TRBV7-9 to TRBJ2-3; D unresolved. The CDR3 contains 11 residues. Trimming cost V 5 bases and J 6 bases, with 6 bases left between them. Germline loops: CDR1 SEHNR, CDR2 FQNEAQ (reference sequence). CDR3 DNA sequence: TGTGCCAGCAGCGGGATGGATACGCAGTATTTT. This sequence encodes CASSGMDTQYF.

This clonotype was observed a few times. The V and J genes are TRBV12-3 or TRBV12-4 and TRBJ2-7; D tentatively fits TRBD1 or TRBD2 (5 bases each). The V end was cut by 0 bases, the J end by 3 bases, with 15 bases between. This CDR3 is built from 16 residues. CDR3 DNA sequence: TGTGCCAGCAGTTTAGCCGGGGCGGGTGGGAGCTACGAGCAGTACTTC. This codes for CASSLAGAGGSYEQYF.

This clonotype was observed a handful of times. The chain joins TRBV7-9 to TRBJ2-1; TRBD2 matches at 8 bases. The CDR3 is 16 residues long. V gave up 1 base and J gave up 7 bases; unmatched junction bases: 9. Germline V gene sequence: CDR1 SEHNR, CDR2 FQNEAQ (reference sequence). The CDR3 DNA sequence: TGTGCCAGCAGCTTAGGGGGGACTAGGGCCACGAATGAGCAGTTCTTC. This codes for CASSLGGTRATNEQFF.

This clonotype was counted between two and nine times. This chain joins TRBV21-1 and TRBJ1-1. TRBV21-1 is assigned pseudogene status. CDR3 size: 13 residues. CDR3 protein: CASSKKDNTEAFF. The CDR3 region has the DNA TGTGCCAGCAGCAAAAAGGACAACACTGAAGCTTTCTTT.

V and J are TRBV28 and TRBJ2-1, with D unresolved. The V end lost 6 bases, the J end lost 8 bases, and 11 bases lay between the germline ends. Germline loops: CDR1 MDHEN, CDR2 SYDVKM. The CDR3 is 12 residues long. For the CDR3, the DNA is TGTGCCAGCAGATCCATGAGTGATGAGCAGTTCTTC. Translation: CASRSMSDEQFF.

This clonotype was counted many times. This rearrangement joins TRBV6-5 to TRBJ2-5; D not certain. CDR1 and CDR2 (germline): MNHEY, SVGAGI. This CDR3 is 12 amino acids long. Trimming stripped 2 bases from V and 2 bases from J, with 3 bases between. The CDR3 coding sequence is TGTGCCAGCAGTTACGGACAAGAGACCCAGTACTTC. It yields the protein CASSYGQETQYF.

This chain connects TRBV9 to TRBJ2-1, with 7 bases aligning to TRBD2. V lost 4 bases to trimming and J lost 8 bases; unmatched junction nucleotides: 12. CDR1 and CDR2 (germline): SGDLS, YYNGEE. The CDR3 runs to 15 residues. CDR3 sequence: CASSQMSGTGYEQFF. For the CDR3, the DNA is TGTGCCAGCAGCCAGATGAGCGGGACCGGTTATGAGCAGTTCTTC.

This sequence joins TRBV3-1 and TRBJ2-5; 7 bases line up with TRBD1. This CDR3 has 15 residues. Germline V gene data show CDR1 as LGHDT and CDR2 as YNNKEL (reference sequence). J lost 7 bases, V lost 4 bases, and 12 bases had no gene match. DNA of the CDR3: TGTGCCAGCAGCCTTCAACAGGGGTCAAGAGGGACCCAGTACTTC. Residues: CASSLQQGSRGTQYF.

This clonotype was seen repeatedly, ten times or more. This chain joins TRBV7-6 and TRBJ2-1; D not certain. V gave up 4 bases and J gave up 5 bases, with 3 bases separating them. The CDR3 runs to 11 residues. CDR1 is SGHVS and CDR2 is FNYEAQ in the germline V gene. CDR3 in amino acids: CASSSDNEQFF. CDR3 nucleotides: TGTGCCAGCAGCTCGGACAATGAGCAGTTCTTC. The whole variable domain, filled in from reference TRBV7-6 and TRBJ2-1, reads GAGVSQSPRYKVTKRGQDVALRCDPISGHVSLYWYRQALGQGPEFLTYFNYEAQQDKSGLPNDRFSAERPEGSISTLTIQRTEQRDSAMYRCASSSDNEQFFGPGTRLTVL.

This clonotype appeared a few times. The chain combines TRBV5-1 with TRBJ2-1; 13 bases line up with TRBD2. The CDR3 loop spans 18 amino acids. Germline lookup yields CDR1 SGHRS and CDR2 YFSETQ. V trimming: 4 bases; J trimming: 3 bases; junction bases outside the gene matches: 10. As DNA, the CDR3 is TGCGCCAGCAGCGGCAAACTAGCGGGAGGGAGGGGCTACAATGAGCAGTTCTTC. Translated: CASSGKLAGGRGYNEQFF.

This clonotype was seen a few times. The V and J genes are TRBV7-2 and TRBJ2-5, with TRBD2 identical over 11 bases. V gave up 4 bases and J gave up 5 bases; unmatched junction bases: 6. Germline V gene lookup returns CDR1 SGHTA and CDR2 FQGNSA. This CDR3 spans 15 amino acids. In DNA form, the CDR3 reads TGTGCCAGCAGCTCAACTAGCGGGAGTTGGGAGACCCAGTACTTC. Translation: CASSSTSGSWETQYF. The full variable domain, its missing parts supplied by reference TRBV7-2 and TRBJ2-5, is GAGVSQSPSNKVTEKGKDVELRCDPISGHTALYWYRQSLGQGLEFLIYFQGNSAPDKSGLPSDRFSAERTGGSVSTLTIQRTQQEDSAVYLCASSSTSGSWETQYFGPGTRLLVL.

In its sample, this clonotype was seen many times. The chain has TRBV20-1 and TRBJ1-1; TRBD1 aligns across 7 bases. The CDR3 spans 12 residues. The germline gives CDR1 DFQATT, CDR2 SNEGSKA (reference sequence). V trimming: 2 bases; J trimming: 3 bases; junction bases outside the gene matches: 0. The CDR3 coding sequence is TGCAGTGCTAGACAGGGGGACACTGAAGCTTTCTTT. Its translation is CSARQGDTEAFF.